This T cell receptor (beta chain) comes out of a study of OX40 agonist ivuxolimab in advanced cancers. As for the study in general: Checkpoint inhibitors had been given previously to about 38% of patients.

Repertoires were generated with immunoSEQ multiplex PCR, while TCRdb's copy carries only in-frame clones and drops some. The sample holds some 19,000 clones, over 70% seen once. Trimming stripped 4 bases from V and 4 bases from J, with 14 bases between. This CDR3 has 15 residues. Germline values: CDR1 LNHNV, CDR2 YYDKDF (reference sequence). This sequence joins TRBV15 and TRBJ2-1; a weak D match, TRBD2 (5 bases). This clonotype was obtained from an adult with an advanced solid tumor such as melanoma, head and neck, liver or kidney cancer. The sample in question was CD4+ or CD8+ T cells sorted from blood, obtained in a trial of the OX40 agonist ivuxolimab. CDR3 in DNA: TGTGCCACCAGCATCACTAGTCCGGGTTACAATGAGCAGTTCTTC. Its protein is CATSITSPGYNEQFF.